These T cell receptor beta chains were read from a single sample in a study of cytotoxic CD8 clonotypes in ibrutinib-treated CLL. Method: immunoSEQ multiplex PCR; TCRdb's copy keeps in-frame clones and lacks some. Of approximately 23,000 clones detected, approximately 72% appear once; the ten largest clones hold around 7.9%. The starting material was PBMCs, obtained before ibrutinib treatment. The receptors derive from a human donor with chronic lymphocytic leukemia. CDR3s include the opening cysteine and the closing phenylalanine or tryptophan. The order of the fields is CDR3 DNA, CDR3 protein, clone size, J gene, D gene, V gene. A D gene is named only where the DNA matches it firmly. A row's size may be missing; if present it is once, few, many or a size class.

DNA: TGCAGTGCTCGGACAGGCTACGAGCAGTACTTC; CDR3: CSARTGYEQYF; size: -; J: TRBJ2-7; D: TRBD1; V: TRBV20-1
DNA: TGTGCCAGTAGCTTCAATCAGGGGGGACCTGAAGCTTTCTTT; CDR3: CASSFNQGGPEAFF; size: -; J: TRBJ1-1; D: TRBD1; V: TRBV19
DNA: TGTGCCAGCAGCTTAGGGGCAGGAGCTAACTATGGCTACACCTTC; CDR3: CASSLGAGANYGYTF; size: few; J: TRBJ1-2; D: -; V: TRBV7-3
DNA: TGTGCCAGCACCACCCGGGGGGGCATCTCCTACGAGCAGTACTTC; CDR3: CASTTRGGISYEQYF; size: -; J: TRBJ2-7; D: TRBD2; V: TRBV7-7
DNA: TGTGCCGGGGGGGGGACCTACGAGCAGTACTTC; CDR3: CAGGGTYEQYF; size: -; J: TRBJ2-7; D: TRBD2; V: TRBV30
DNA: TGTGCCAGCAGCTCCTCAGGGGCCAACACTGAAGCTTTCTTT; CDR3: CASSSSGANTEAFF; size: -; J: TRBJ1-1; D: -; V: TRBV7-3
DNA: TGTGCCAGCAGGAAGGGGGTTATGGGAACTGAAGCTTTCTTT; CDR3: CASRKGVMGTEAFF; size: -; J: TRBJ1-1; D: -; V: TRBV6-5
DNA: TGTGCCAGCAGCCCCTCTTTGGGTGGGGTACGGACTGAAGCTTTCTTT; CDR3: CASSPSLGGVRTEAFF; size: -; J: TRBJ1-1; D: -; V: TRBV9
DNA: TGTGCCAGCAGTCCGGGACCAAGTATAAGGGGCTACACCTTC; CDR3: CASSPGPSIRGYTF; size: few; J: TRBJ1-2; D: -; V: TRBV27
DNA: TGTGCCAGCAGCTTCAACACCTACGAGCAGTACTTC; CDR3: CASSFNTYEQYF; size: -; J: TRBJ2-7; D: -; V: TRBV5-4
DNA: TGTGCCAGCAGCTCAAACAGGGGGAACACAGATACGCAGTATTTT; CDR3: CASSSNRGNTDTQYF; size: once; J: TRBJ2-3; D: TRBD1; V: TRBV7-2
DNA: TGTGCCAGAACGAATTTAGGTAGCGGGGGAACCCTTGGCACAGATACGCAGTATTTT; CDR3: CARTNLGSGGTLGTDTQYF; size: -; J: TRBJ2-3; D: TRBD2; V: TRBV5-3
DNA: TGTGCCAGCAGGCCGGGACAGGGGAATTCACCCCTCCACTTT; CDR3: CASRPGQGNSPLHF; size: -; J: TRBJ1-6; D: TRBD1; V: TRBV11-1
DNA: TGTGCCACCCGGACCCTACAGGGAAGTACGGGGGAGCTGTTTTTT; CDR3: CATRTLQGSTGELFF; size: -; J: TRBJ2-2; D: -; V: TRBV5-5
DNA: TGTGCCAGCAGTGATACAGGGCGCTCCTACGAGCAGTACTTC; CDR3: CASSDTGRSYEQYF; size: few; J: TRBJ2-7; D: -; V: TRBV2
DNA: TGTGCCAGCAGATACGGACAGGGGCAGCAGTACTTC; CDR3: CASRYGQGQQYF; size: -; J: TRBJ2-7; D: TRBD1; V: TRBV5-6
DNA: TGTGCCAGCAGTGACCCGGGACTAGCGGGAGGAGAGACCCAGTACTTC; CDR3: CASSDPGLAGGETQYF; size: -; J: TRBJ2-5; D: TRBD2; V: TRBV2
DNA: TGTGCCAGCAGTCCCCAAGAGACCCAGTACTTC; CDR3: CASSPQETQYF; size: -; J: TRBJ2-5; D: -; V: TRBV28
DNA: TGTGCCAGCAGTGAACGTAGCGTACCATCCTACGAGCAGTACTTC; CDR3: CASSERSVPSYEQYF; size: -; J: TRBJ2-7; D: -; V: TRBV2
DNA: TGTGCCAGCGTACAGGGGTTTTGGGAGAACACCATATATTTT; CDR3: CASVQGFWENTIYF; size: -; J: TRBJ1-3; D: TRBD1; V: TRBV7-9
DNA: TGTGCCAGCTCACCCGTTGGGGGTGAGTCCTACGAGCAGTACTTC; CDR3: CASSPVGGESYEQYF; size: -; J: TRBJ2-7; D: -; V: TRBV18
DNA: TGTGCCAGCAGTTTCTCACAGGGGGCGCCCTCTGAAGCTTTCTTT; CDR3: CASSFSQGAPSEAFF; size: -; J: TRBJ1-1; D: TRBD1; V: TRBV6-5
DNA: TGTGCCAGCAGCTTGTCCCCGGGACAGGGGCGAGAGACCCAGTACTTC; CDR3: CASSLSPGQGRETQYF; size: -; J: TRBJ2-5; D: TRBD1; V: TRBV5-6
DNA: TGTGCCAGCAGCCCCTTTGTAGCTTCTTTATCGTGCACCTTC; CDR3: CASSPFVASLSCTF; size: -; J: TRBJ1-2; D: -; V: TRBV6-6
DNA: TGTGCCAGCAGCCCATTCCGACTAGCGGGGTGGCAAGAGACCCAGTACTTC; CDR3: CASSPFRLAGWQETQYF; size: -; J: TRBJ2-5; D: TRBD2; V: TRBV7-8
DNA: TGTGCCAGCAGCTTAGTATCATCACACCCTATGGACACTGAAGCTTTCTTT; CDR3: CASSLVSSHPMDTEAFF; size: -; J: TRBJ1-1; D: -; V: TRBV7-2
DNA: TGTGCCAGCTCACCACGGGCCAGGGGAGCGGATACGCAGTATTTT; CDR3: CASSPRARGADTQYF; size: -; J: TRBJ2-3; D: -; V: TRBV18
DNA: TGTGCCAGCAGCCATTTGACAGGCTCCTATAATTCACCCCTCCACTTT; CDR3: CASSHLTGSYNSPLHF; size: -; J: TRBJ1-6; D: -; V: TRBV4-2
DNA: TGCGCCAGCAGCTTGCCAGGGATTAACTATGGCTACACCTTC; CDR3: CASSLPGINYGYTF; size: -; J: TRBJ1-2; D: -; V: TRBV5-1
DNA: TGTGCCAGCAGCGCCCGCAGGGGGGGCGGCTATGGCTACACCTTC; CDR3: CASSARRGGGYGYTF; size: -; J: TRBJ1-2; D: TRBD1; V: TRBV7-2
DNA: TGTGCCAGCTCACCACAGAAAACAGGAACTAACTATGGCTACACCTTC; CDR3: CASSPQKTGTNYGYTF; size: few; J: TRBJ1-2; D: -; V: TRBV18
DNA: TGCAGGGGACAATTGGGACAGACAAACACTGAAGCTTTCTTT; CDR3: CRGQLGQTNTEAFF; size: -; J: TRBJ1-1; D: TRBD1; V: TRBV29-1
DNA: TGTGCCAGCAGTTGGACTAGCGGGAGATCGCTCACAGATACGCAGTATTTT; CDR3: CASSWTSGRSLTDTQYF; size: -; J: TRBJ2-3; D: TRBD2; V: TRBV27
DNA: TGTGCCAGCTCACCACGAGCAGGGGACGGGAATCAGCCCCAGCATTTT; CDR3: CASSPRAGDGNQPQHF; size: -; J: TRBJ1-5; D: -; V: TRBV18
DNA: TGTGCCAGCTCACCGCAGGACAGCCTCTTTTTCTCTGGAAACACCATATATTTT; CDR3: CASSPQDSLFFSGNTIYF; size: -; J: TRBJ1-3; D: -; V: TRBV18
DNA: TGCGCCAGCAGCTTGGGGTCCGGGGGAGAGACCCAGTACTTC; CDR3: CASSLGSGGETQYF; size: -; J: TRBJ2-5; D: -; V: TRBV5-1
DNA: TGTGCCAGCAGCTTCGGCAGCCGGAACACTGAAGCTTTCTTT; CDR3: CASSFGSRNTEAFF; size: -; J: TRBJ1-1; D: -; V: TRBV7-3
DNA: TGTGCCACCAGCAGAGGGGGTTGGCTGGGGGGCTCCGAGCAGTACTTC; CDR3: CATSRGGWLGGSEQYF; size: -; J: TRBJ2-7; D: -; V: TRBV15
DNA: TGTGCCAGCAGCTTAGTTGCTAGCGGGAGGGCCAGAGTCTACGAGCAGTACTTC; CDR3: CASSLVASGRARVYEQYF; size: once; J: TRBJ2-7; D: TRBD2; V: TRBV7-2
DNA: TGTGCTAGCAGCTTGTCAAACAGGGGGGTGGAGACCCAGTACTTC; CDR3: CASSLSNRGVETQYF; size: -; J: TRBJ2-5; D: TRBD1; V: TRBV7-7
DNA: TGCGCCAGCCGGGACCGGAACACCGGGGAGCTGTTTTTT; CDR3: CASRDRNTGELFF; size: few; J: TRBJ2-2; D: -; V: TRBV5-1
DNA: TGTGCCACCAGCCGAAACAGGGATGGCTACACCTTC; CDR3: CATSRNRDGYTF; size: -; J: TRBJ1-2; D: -; V: TRBV15
DNA: TGTGCCAGCTCAGCTAGAGGGACAGTGGAACAAGAGACCCAGTACTTC; CDR3: CASSARGTVEQETQYF; size: -; J: TRBJ2-5; D: TRBD1; V: TRBV18
DNA: TGTGCCAGCACCTTCGGACAGGGCCACACTGAAGCTTTCTTT; CDR3: CASTFGQGHTEAFF; size: once; J: TRBJ1-1; D: TRBD1; V: TRBV27
DNA: TGTGCCAGCAGCAAGTCAGACAGGGTAGACACTGAAGCTTTCTTT; CDR3: CASSKSDRVDTEAFF; size: -; J: TRBJ1-1; D: TRBD1; V: TRBV7-9
DNA: TGTGCTAGCAGCTCGACCAGCGGACACTCTGGAAACACCATATATTTT; CDR3: CASSSTSGHSGNTIYF; size: -; J: TRBJ1-3; D: -; V: TRBV7-7
DNA: TGTGCCAACAGTTACGTCCCGCGTTTGAACACTGAAGCTTTCTTT; CDR3: CANSYVPRLNTEAFF; size: -; J: TRBJ1-1; D: -; V: TRBV6-6
DNA: TGTGCCAGCATGGACGGAGGACAGGGCTCCTACGAGCAGTACTTC; CDR3: CASMDGGQGSYEQYF; size: -; J: TRBJ2-7; D: TRBD1; V: TRBV2
DNA: TGTGCCAGCAGTTTATCCGGGCGGGGACCCTACGAGCAGTACTTC; CDR3: CASSLSGRGPYEQYF; size: -; J: TRBJ2-7; D: -; V: TRBV27
DNA: TGTGCCAGCACCATGCCAGGGTCCAACGAGCAGTACTTC; CDR3: CASTMPGSNEQYF; size: -; J: TRBJ2-7; D: -; V: TRBV6-1
DNA: TGTGCCAGCAGCAAAGCCCACCCGGGACGGAGATGCAATCAGCCCCAGCATTTT; CDR3: CASSKAHPGRRCNQPQHF; size: few; J: TRBJ1-5; D: -; V: TRBV21-1
DNA: TGTGCCAGCAGCCCTCGGGGGGAAACCTACAATGAGCAGTTCTTC; CDR3: CASSPRGETYNEQFF; size: -; J: TRBJ2-1; D: TRBD2; V: TRBV9
DNA: TGCGCCAGCAGCCAAGATGAGGGAGGTGGGGATACGCAGTATTTT; CDR3: CASSQDEGGGDTQYF; size: -; J: TRBJ2-3; D: -; V: TRBV4-3
DNA: TGCGCCAGCAGCCAGGACAGGGGGCGTCGGACTGAAGCTTTCTTT; CDR3: CASSQDRGRRTEAFF; size: -; J: TRBJ1-1; D: TRBD1; V: TRBV4-3